The rows below give T cell receptor beta chains drawn from one sample of a study of blood T cell repertoires in COVID-19. Sequencing used immunoSEQ multiplex PCR; TCRdb keeps in-frame clones, though not all of them. The profile shows fewer than 200,000 clones, around 84% of them singletons. Sequencing input: peripheral blood. The receptors stem from a human donor with acute or convalescent COVID-19. The donor label of this sample is uncertain. CDR3s include the opening cysteine and the closing phenylalanine or tryptophan. A D gene is named only where the DNA matches it firmly. Part of the rows lack a size; the others show once, few, many or a class for expanded clones.

J gene,D gene,clone size,V gene,CDR3 protein,CDR3 DNA
TRBJ1-1,-,-,TRBV11-2,CASSLVGGNTEAFF,TGTGCCAGCAGCTTGGTGGGGGGAAACACTGAAGCTTTCTTT
TRBJ1-4,-,-,TRBV15,CATSRVHRATNEKLFF,TGTGCCACCAGCAGAGTACACAGAGCAACTAATGAAAAACTGTTTTTT
TRBJ1-1,TRBD1,-,TRBV27,CASSSDRARNTEAFF,TGTGCCAGCAGTTCGGACAGGGCCCGAAACACTGAAGCTTTCTTT
TRBJ2-1,TRBD2,few,TRBV19,CASSTSTLLGLASYNEQFF,TGTGCCAGTAGTACCTCAACCCTGCTAGGACTAGCCTCCTACAATGAGCAGTTCTTC
TRBJ2-7,-,few,TRBV6-6,CASSYAGNYEQYF,TGTGCCAGCAGCTATGCAGGTAACTACGAGCAGTACTTC
TRBJ2-7,TRBD1,-,TRBV9,CASSPLAVGRGSEQYF,TGTGCCAGCAGCCCCCTTGCGGTAGGCAGGGGGAGCGAGCAGTACTTC
TRBJ1-1,-,-,TRBV29-1,CSVYNTEAFF,TGCAGCGTTTATAACACTGAAGCTTTCTTT
TRBJ1-1,-,once,TRBV20-1,CSATNTEAFF,TGCAGTGCGACAAACACTGAAGCTTTCTTT
TRBJ1-5,TRBD1,-,TRBV4-2,CASSQAVSTGSRGKPQHF,TGTGCCAGCAGCCAAGCCGTGAGTACAGGGTCCAGGGGGAAGCCCCAGCATTTT
TRBJ2-7,-,-,TRBV27,CASSRRAQGTYEQYF,TGTGCCAGCAGCCGGAGAGCACAGGGCACCTACGAGCAGTACTTC
TRBJ2-7,TRBD2,-,TRBV6-1,CASSGSELAGGNGQYF,TGTGCCAGCAGTGGATCGGAACTAGCGGGGGGGAACGGGCAGTACTTC
TRBJ2-4,TRBD2,-,TRBV5-1,CASSPGTSGGAGAKNIQYF,TGCGCCAGCAGCCCCGGGACTAGCGGGGGGGCCGGGGCCAAAAACATTCAGTACTTC
TRBJ2-5,TRBD2,-,TRBV5-6,CARRWAARGGRGETQYF,TGTGCCCGCCGCTGGGCCGCGCGGGGGGGCCGGGGGGAGACCCAGTACTTC
TRBJ1-2,-,-,TRBV18,CASSPWPNGGENYGYTF,TGTGCCAGCTCACCATGGCCCAACGGGGGGGAAAACTATGGCTACACCTTC
TRBJ2-1,TRBD1,-,TRBV10-1,CASSELGTGNEQFF,TGCGCCAGCAGTGAGCTCGGGACAGGGAACGAGCAGTTCTTC
TRBJ2-3,TRBD2,-,TRBV2,CASTPRSGGSTDTQYF,TGTGCCAGCACCCCTCGTTCGGGGGGATCGACAGATACGCAGTATTTT
TRBJ2-2,TRBD2,-,TRBV9,CASSVSGGYHGELFF,TGTGCCAGCAGCGTATCGGGGGGGTATCACGGGGAGCTGTTTTTT
TRBJ2-7,-,once,TRBV2,CASLRDKAYEQYF,TGTGCCAGTCTGAGGGACAAAGCCTACGAGCAGTACTTC
TRBJ2-7,-,-,TRBV30,CAWSREFIYEQYF,TGTGCCTGGAGTCGGGAGTTTATCTACGAGCAGTACTTC
TRBJ1-3,-,-,TRBV25-1,CASSDPREPDSGNTIYF,TGTGCCAGCAGTGACCCCCGGGAACCCGACTCTGGAAACACCATATATTTT
TRBJ1-1,-,-,TRBV11-3,CASSTTGRAFF,TGTGCCAGCAGCACCACAGGGCGGGCTTTCTTT
TRBJ1-3,-,-,TRBV7-9,CASTPSGGRRNTIYF,TGTGCCAGCACCCCCTCGGGGGGGAGACGAAACACCATATATTTT
TRBJ2-3,-,once,TRBV10-1,CASSEAQGKDTQYF,TGCGCCAGCAGTGAGGCCCAGGGGAAAGATACGCAGTATTTT
TRBJ1-6,-,-,TRBV6-5,CASSRENNSPLHF,TGTGCCAGTTCCAGGGAAAATAATTCACCCCTCCACTTT
TRBJ1-1,-,-,TRBV29-1,CSVEINVNTEAFF,TGCAGCGTTGAAATCAATGTGAACACTGAAGCTTTCTTT
TRBJ2-2,-,-,TRBV12-3/TRBV12-4,CASGRPLTGELFF,TGTGCCTCCGGTCGCCCCTTGACCGGGGAGCTGTTTTTT
TRBJ2-7,TRBD1,-,TRBV11-2,CASSTGTGAYEQYF,TGTGCCAGCAGCACCGGGACAGGGGCCTACGAGCAGTACTTC
TRBJ1-3,TRBD1,-,TRBV30,CAWSITGGNSGNTIYF,TGTGCCTGGAGTATTACAGGGGGTAATTCTGGAAACACCATATATTTT
TRBJ1-4,-,-,TRBV28,CASSPAGVGNEKLFF,TGTGCCAGCAGCCCCGCGGGGGTAGGTAATGAAAAACTGTTTTTT
TRBJ1-6,-,-,TRBV10-2,CASSATVNSPLHF,TGCGCCAGCAGTGCCACGGTGAATTCACCCCTCCACTTT
TRBJ2-3,TRBD2,-,TRBV7-7,CASSLGLAGGADTQYF,TGTGCCAGCAGCCTGGGACTAGCGGGGGGGGCGGATACGCAGTATTTT
TRBJ2-7,-,-,TRBV9,CASSVSGASGYEQYF,TGTGCCAGCAGCGTATCAGGGGCGAGCGGCTACGAGCAGTACTTC
TRBJ2-7,TRBD1,-,TRBV18,CASSLPGTGGLYEQYF,TGTGCCAGCTCACTGCCCGGGACAGGGGGCCTGTACGAGCAGTACTTC
TRBJ1-1,TRBD1,-,TRBV19,CASSMGQPNTEAFF,TGTGCCAGTAGTATGGGACAGCCGAACACTGAAGCTTTCTTT
TRBJ1-6,TRBD1,-,TRBV19,CASSIRGQGKSPLHF,TGTGCCAGTAGTATCAGGGGACAGGGTAAATCACCCCTCCACTTT
TRBJ1-4,-,-,TRBV5-1,CASSLGGGTNEKLFF,TGCGCCAGCAGCTTGGGCGGGGGCACTAATGAAAAACTGTTTTTT
TRBJ1-2,-,-,TRBV10-3,CAISGTGAGMGYTF,TGTGCCATCAGTGGAACAGGAGCGGGTATGGGCTACACCTTC
TRBJ1-2,TRBD1,-,TRBV19,CASSIQTGGSYGYTF,TGTGCCAGTAGTATTCAGACAGGGGGCAGCTATGGCTACACCTTC
TRBJ2-3,TRBD2,-,TRBV11-3,CASSLLAGGTDTQYF,TGTGCCAGCAGCTTACTAGCGGGGGGCACAGATACGCAGTATTTT
TRBJ1-2,-,-,TRBV11-1,CASSLGLNYGYTF,TGTGCCAGCAGCTTAGGACTGAACTATGGCTACACCTTC
TRBJ1-1,-,-,TRBV7-9,CASSPTLRGKSEAFF,TGTGCCAGCAGCCCCACACTTCGGGGGAAATCGGAAGCTTTCTTT
TRBJ1-1,-,many,TRBV5-1,CASSLEGGRGEGNTEAFF,TGCGCCAGCAGCTTGGAGGGGGGGCGCGGGGAGGGGAACACTGAAGCTTTCTTT
TRBJ1-1,TRBD1,once,TRBV3-1/TRBV3-2,CASSQARDRVLSVEAFF,TGTGCCAGCAGCCAAGCCCGGGACAGGGTACTTTCTGTTGAAGCTTTCTTT
TRBJ2-5,-,-,TRBV9,CASSPPVVSVETQYF,TGTGCCAGCAGCCCCCCGGTTGTCTCCGTAGAGACCCAGTACTTC
TRBJ2-2,-,once,TRBV5-1,CASSLFTGPGNTGELFF,TGCGCCAGCAGCTTGTTCACAGGGCCGGGGAACACCGGGGAGCTGTTTTTT
TRBJ2-2,-,-,TRBV19,CASQKNTGELFF,TGTGCCAGCCAGAAGAACACCGGGGAGCTGTTTTTT
TRBJ1-2,-,-,TRBV6-6,CASSLDALSSNYGYTF,TGTGCCAGCAGCCTAGACGCGCTCTCCTCTAACTATGGCTACACCTTC
TRBJ1-1,TRBD1,few,TRBV5-6,CASSAYGRQGTEAFF,TGTGCCAGCAGCGCCTACGGGAGACAGGGAACTGAAGCTTTCTTT
TRBJ2-3,TRBD2,-,TRBV5-5,CASSTGTSGGVDTQYF,TGTGCCAGCAGCACTGGGACTAGCGGGGGAGTAGATACGCAGTATTTT
TRBJ1-2,-,-,TRBV4-1,CASSQVPHLGYTF,TGCGCCAGCAGCCAAGTTCCCCACTTGGGCTACACCTTC
TRBJ2-5,TRBD1,-,TRBV6-5,CASSYTGVETQYF,TGTGCCAGCAGTTACACAGGGGTCGAGACCCAGTACTTC
TRBJ1-5,-,-,TRBV9,CASSVDAERGPQHF,TGTGCCAGCAGCGTAGACGCGGAGCGGGGGCCCCAGCATTTT
TRBJ1-4,TRBD1,-,TRBV5-6,CASSLGQGNEKLFF,TGTGCCAGCAGCTTGGGACAGGGTAATGAAAAACTGTTTTTT
TRBJ1-5,-,-,TRBV7-4,CASSSPLLFYSNQPQHF,TGTGCCAGCAGCTCCCCTCTTCTCTTCTATAGCAATCAGCCCCAGCATTTT